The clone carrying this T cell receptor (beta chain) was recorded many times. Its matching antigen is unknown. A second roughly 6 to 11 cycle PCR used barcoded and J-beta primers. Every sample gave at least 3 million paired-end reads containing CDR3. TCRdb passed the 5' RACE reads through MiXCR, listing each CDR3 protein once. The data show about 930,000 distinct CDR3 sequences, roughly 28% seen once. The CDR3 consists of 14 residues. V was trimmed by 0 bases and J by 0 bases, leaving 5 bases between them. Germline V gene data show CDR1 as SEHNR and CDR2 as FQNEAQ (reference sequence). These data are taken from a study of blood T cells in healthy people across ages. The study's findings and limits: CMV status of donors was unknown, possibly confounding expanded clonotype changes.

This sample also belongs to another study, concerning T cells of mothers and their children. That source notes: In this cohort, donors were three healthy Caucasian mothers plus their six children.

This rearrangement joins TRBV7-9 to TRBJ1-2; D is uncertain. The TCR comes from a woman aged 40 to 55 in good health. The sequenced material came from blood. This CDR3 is CASSLAGSNYGYTF. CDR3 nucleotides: TGTGCCAGCAGCTTAGCGGGATCTAACTATGGCTACACCTTC.